The table lists the clone carrying this T cell receptor (beta chain) with a few counts. The CDR3 covers 14 residues. V was cut by 6 bases and J by 0 bases, with 9 bases left in between. Per the germline V gene, CDR1 is MNHEY and CDR2 is SVGAGI. 13 Jbeta primers and 60 Vbeta primers were used for the PCR. The method was immunoSEQ multiplex PCR; TCRdb's version includes in-frame clones alone and lacks a portion of them. This table holds 110,000 or so clones, around four fifths found once. The record originates from a study of cytomegalovirus exposure and HLA in healthy donors. This TCR came from a man aged 40-49 years in good health and CMV-seronegative. The sequencing sample was made of PBMCs. This chain uses TRBV6-5 with TRBJ1-5; D not certain. Here the CDR3 DNA reads TGTGCCAGCAGCCTCGGCGGTAGCAATCAGCCCCAGCATTTT. Translated, it gives CASSLGGSNQPQHF.